This T cell receptor beta chain comes out of a study of T cells in Graves' hyperthyroidism and ophthalmopathy. The TCR beta CDR3 regions underwent amplification using RNA transcripts as the source. TCR CDR3 underwent first-round RT-PCR with the HTBI primer set. TCRdb fed the multiplex PCR reads into MiXCR, producing one record per CDR3 protein. The sample has under 350,000 distinct CDR3 sequences; approximately 22% are singletons. Sequenced input: blood. This sequence originates from a woman in her 50s with Graves' hyperthyroidism.

CDR3 loop: CASSRGSSYGYTF. The CDR3 DNA sequence: TGTGCCAGCAGTCGAGGGAGTTCCTATGGCTACACCTTC. This sequence joins TRBV7-6 and TRBJ1-2; no clear D gene. CDR1 is SGHVS and CDR2 is FNYEAQ in the germline V gene. The CDR3 runs to 13 residues. Between the trimmed V and J ends, which lost 6 bases and 4 bases, there was a span of 12 bases. The full variable domain, rest sourced from reference TRBV7-6 and TRBJ1-2, is GAGVSQSPRYKVTKRGQDVALRCDPISGHVSLYWYRQALGQGPEFLTYFNYEAQQDKSGLPNDRFSAERPEGSISTLTIQRTEQRDSAMYRCASSRGSSYGYTFGSGTRLTVV.